Given below is one T cell receptor (beta chain) in context. This clonotype was observed a handful of times. This clone's antigen is unknown. Base quality data are lacking; no much larger clone is found one base away. Library creation used 5' RACE. Sequencer: NextSeq 500. To correct for sequencing error and PCR bias, the TCR library protocol tagged individual cDNA molecules with unique molecular identifiers. Both TCR alpha and beta chains were sequenced, and tight co-correlation was observed between alpha and beta sequence abundances in each sample. Per the authors' processing: V gene, J gene and CDR3 annotation of TCR sequences was performed with Decombinator V4. Expanded TCRs were defined as changing significantly between any two time points under a Poisson model with p below 0.0001. TCR abundances were normalised to the total number of TCRs sequenced per sample and were expressed as counts per million. MAIT TCRs were defined by TRAV1-2 paired with TRAJ12, TRAJ20 or TRAJ33, and iNKT TCRs by TRAV10 paired with TRAJ18. VDJdb, accessed on 1 November 2021, was searched for TCRs annotated for CMV, EBV and SARS-CoV-2, and TCRs annotated for more than one antigen were excluded. TCRdb handled the public reads itself, with Q25 trimming in fastp and clone calling in MiXCR, and kept productive beta chains. Every distinct CDR3 protein forms one entry, paired with its most common genes and DNA. The V and J calls were not made by the authors but by TCRdb's processing. The sample table holds roughly 60,000 distinct CDR3 sequences, of which around 6% were seen once. Together, the top ten hold roughly 7% of the sample.

The CDR3 holds 15 amino acids from the cysteine to the phenylalanine. Just CDR3 DNA is preserved here, 45 bases in frame from base 1. V loses 3 bases at its end and J loses 3 bases; junction bases beyond the gene matches: 10. From a lookup of the germline V gene (reference sequence), CDR1 and CDR2 are DFQATT and SNEGSKA. The study was a case-control design nested within a healthcare worker cohort in London, UK, with weekly nasopharyngeal swab PCR tests and blood sampling. Healthcare workers were recruited during the week of the UK lockdown, between 23 and 31 March 2020, and followed weekly for up to about 15 weeks. The data were taken from a study of early T cells in non-severe SARS-CoV-2 infection (dated by TCRdb to the early 2020s). Background on the whole study: TCR sequencing used bulk RNA from unsorted whole blood, so alpha and beta chains could not be paired. Study-wide conclusions, independent of this receptor: VDJdb matching was skewed toward anti-spike CD8 responses and likely underestimated virus-specific expansions by missing private and CD4 specificities.

Sequencing was carried out using whole blood. This receptor was identified in an adult who was a healthcare worker with PCR-confirmed SARS-CoV-2 infection or an uninfected control (not recorded which). The sequence joins TRBV20-1 to TRBJ2-5; 7 middle bases align to TRBD2. The CDR3 has the sequence CSASRWLAEKETQYF. Read as DNA, the sequence is TGCAGTGCTAGCCGTTGGCTAGCGGAGAAAGAGACCCAGTACTTC.